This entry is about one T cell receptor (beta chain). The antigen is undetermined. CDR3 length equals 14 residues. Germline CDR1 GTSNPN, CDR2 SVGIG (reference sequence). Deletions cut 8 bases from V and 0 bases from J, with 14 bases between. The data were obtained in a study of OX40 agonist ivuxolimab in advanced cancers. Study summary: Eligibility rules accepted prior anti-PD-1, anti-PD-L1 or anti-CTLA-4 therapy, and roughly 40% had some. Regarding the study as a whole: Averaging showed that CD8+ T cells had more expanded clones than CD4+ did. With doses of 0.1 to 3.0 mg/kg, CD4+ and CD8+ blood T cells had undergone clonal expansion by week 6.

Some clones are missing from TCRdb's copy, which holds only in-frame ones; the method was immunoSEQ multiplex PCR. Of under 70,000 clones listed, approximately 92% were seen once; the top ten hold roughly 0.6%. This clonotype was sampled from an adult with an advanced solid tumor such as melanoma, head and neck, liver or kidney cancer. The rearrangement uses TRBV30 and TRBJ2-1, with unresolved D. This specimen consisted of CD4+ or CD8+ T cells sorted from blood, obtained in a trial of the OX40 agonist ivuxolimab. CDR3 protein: CAGTLRASYNEQFF. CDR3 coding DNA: TGTGCCGGAACCCTACGAGCCTCCTACAATGAGCAGTTCTTC. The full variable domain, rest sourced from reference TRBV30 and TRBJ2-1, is SQTIHQWPATLVQPVGSPLSLECTVEGTSNPNLYWYRQAAGRGLQLLFYSVGIGQISSEVPQNLSASRPQDRQFILSSKKLLLSDSGFYLCAGTLRASYNEQFFGPGTRLTVL.